These T cell receptor beta chains were read from a single sample in a study of cytomegalovirus exposure and HLA in healthy donors. Clones were sequenced by immunoSEQ multiplex PCR, and TCRdb holds only the in-frame ones, with some missing. The top ten hold around 8.4% of the sample, which has about 86,000 clones, approximately 70% seen once. Sequencing was carried out using PBMCs. These receptors were collected from a man aged 55 to 70 in good health and CMV-seronegative. The CDR3 runs from the conserved cysteine through the conserved F or W. Fields, in order: CDR3 protein, CDR3 DNA, D gene, J gene, V gene, clone size. The D gene is left open where the match is weak. Expanded clones get a size class; other rows say once, few or many, or leave the size out.

CDR3 protein: CSVHRGPQGIEAFF
CDR3 DNA: TGCAGCGTCCACAGGGGGCCACAGGGAATTGAAGCTTTCTTT
D gene: TRBD1
J gene: TRBJ1-1
V gene: TRBV29-1
clone size: .

CDR3 protein: CSATKDRGYYNEQFF
CDR3 DNA: TGCAGCGCCACGAAGGACAGGGGTTACTACAATGAGCAGTTCTTC
D gene: TRBD1
J gene: TRBJ2-1
V gene: TRBV29-1
clone size: few

CDR3 protein: CASSQTSGRADTQYF
CDR3 DNA: TGTGCCAGCAGTCAAACTAGCGGGAGAGCAGATACGCAGTATTTT
D gene: TRBD2
J gene: TRBJ2-3
V gene: TRBV6-5
clone size: once

CDR3 protein: CASSWDSSEQYF
CDR3 DNA: TGCGCCAGCAGCTGGGACAGTTCCGAGCAGTACTTC
D gene: TRBD1
J gene: TRBJ2-7
V gene: TRBV5-1
clone size: .

CDR3 protein: CASSGGRNTDTQYF
CDR3 DNA: TGTGCCAGCTCCGGGGGGCGTAACACAGATACGCAGTATTTT
D gene: .
J gene: TRBJ2-3
V gene: TRBV2
clone size: .

CDR3 protein: CASSPGWEGSDTQYF
CDR3 DNA: TGTGCCAGCAGCCCTGGTTGGGAGGGCTCAGATACGCAGTATTTT
D gene: TRBD2
J gene: TRBJ2-3
V gene: TRBV7-9
clone size: few

CDR3 protein: CAISVNAGGKYNEQFF
CDR3 DNA: TGTGCCATCAGTGTTAATGCGGGAGGGAAATACAATGAGCAGTTCTTC
D gene: TRBD2
J gene: TRBJ2-1
V gene: TRBV10-3
clone size: .

CDR3 protein: CASSLGQPLYGYTF
CDR3 DNA: TGTGCCAGCAGCTTGGGACAGCCCCTCTATGGCTACACCTTC
D gene: .
J gene: TRBJ1-2
V gene: TRBV5-8
clone size: once

CDR3 protein: CAITDRGAGAHEQYF
CDR3 DNA: TGTGCCATCACCGACAGGGGAGCAGGGGCGCACGAGCAGTACTTC
D gene: TRBD1
J gene: TRBJ2-7
V gene: TRBV10-3
clone size: .

CDR3 protein: CASSQRPFGTSGGTGELFF
CDR3 DNA: TGTGCCAGCAGCCAGCGGCCGTTCGGGACTAGCGGGGGGACCGGGGAGCTGTTTTTT
D gene: TRBD2
J gene: TRBJ2-2
V gene: TRBV4-2
clone size: .

CDR3 protein: CASSSRGYTF
CDR3 DNA: TGTGCCAGCAGTTCGAGGGGCTACACCTTC
D gene: .
J gene: TRBJ1-2
V gene: TRBV28
clone size: .

CDR3 protein: CASSERGAANEKLFF
CDR3 DNA: TGTGCCAGCAGTGAGCGGGGGGCGGCTAATGAAAAACTGTTTTTT
D gene: .
J gene: TRBJ1-4
V gene: TRBV9
clone size: .

CDR3 protein: CAWGVDGGSEQYF
CDR3 DNA: TGTGCCTGGGGAGTTGATGGGGGCTCCGAGCAGTACTTC
D gene: .
J gene: TRBJ2-7
V gene: TRBV30
clone size: .

CDR3 protein: CSVSRDRGEKLFF
CDR3 DNA: TGCAGCGTTTCCCGGGACAGGGGTGAAAAACTGTTTTTT
D gene: TRBD1
J gene: TRBJ1-4
V gene: TRBV29-1
clone size: .

CDR3 protein: CASSVNPGQGYEQYF
CDR3 DNA: TGTGCCAGCAGCGTCAATCCGGGACAGGGGTACGAGCAGTACTTC
D gene: TRBD1
J gene: TRBJ2-7
V gene: TRBV9
clone size: once

CDR3 protein: CASSFSGRPGELFF
CDR3 DNA: TGTGCCAGCAGCTTCTCAGGGCGTCCCGGGGAGCTGTTTTTT
D gene: .
J gene: TRBJ2-2
V gene: TRBV7-9
clone size: .

CDR3 protein: CASKQAYYNEQFF
CDR3 DNA: TGTGCCAGCAAACAGGCATACTACAATGAGCAGTTCTTC
D gene: .
J gene: TRBJ2-1
V gene: TRBV6-1
clone size: .

CDR3 protein: CASSQDRSDGQETQYF
CDR3 DNA: TGCGCCAGCAGCCAAGATAGGAGCGACGGTCAAGAGACCCAGTACTTC
D gene: .
J gene: TRBJ2-5
V gene: TRBV4-3
clone size: .

CDR3 protein: CASGAGPSNQPQHF
CDR3 DNA: TGTGCCAGCGGGGCAGGGCCAAGCAATCAGCCCCAGCATTTT
D gene: .
J gene: TRBJ1-5
V gene: TRBV2
clone size: .

CDR3 protein: CASSEETGGFFYGYTF
CDR3 DNA: TGTGCCAGCAGTGAAGAAACAGGGGGCTTCTTCTATGGCTACACCTTC
D gene: TRBD1
J gene: TRBJ1-2
V gene: TRBV2
clone size: .

CDR3 protein: CASGPLRDNQETQYF
CDR3 DNA: TGCGCCAGCGGACCCCTAAGGGACAACCAAGAGACCCAGTACTTC
D gene: .
J gene: TRBJ2-5
V gene: TRBV5-1
clone size: .

CDR3 protein: CASSFTPGQAIETQYF
CDR3 DNA: TGCGCCAGCAGCTTTACCCCGGGACAAGCTATTGAGACCCAGTACTTC
D gene: .
J gene: TRBJ2-5
V gene: TRBV5-1
clone size: .

CDR3 protein: CASSLVTTGEGYTF
CDR3 DNA: TGTGCCAGCAGCTTAGTCACCACAGGGGAGGGCTACACCTTC
D gene: TRBD1
J gene: TRBJ1-2
V gene: TRBV7-2
clone size: few

CDR3 protein: CASGPGARNEKLFF
CDR3 DNA: TGTGCCAGCGGACCAGGGGCTCGCAATGAAAAACTGTTTTTT
D gene: .
J gene: TRBJ1-4
V gene: TRBV19
clone size: few

CDR3 protein: CASSPQGLSNEKLFF
CDR3 DNA: TGCGCCAGCAGCCCGCAGGGGCTATCTAATGAAAAACTGTTTTTT
D gene: .
J gene: TRBJ1-4
V gene: TRBV4-3
clone size: .

CDR3 protein: CASNRFSGQENEKLFF
CDR3 DNA: TGTGCCAGCAACCGCTTCTCGGGACAGGAAAATGAAAAACTGTTTTTT
D gene: TRBD1
J gene: TRBJ1-4
V gene: TRBV19
clone size: once

CDR3 protein: CASSLGGGGEQYF
CDR3 DNA: TGTGCCAGCAGCTTAGGTGGGGGAGGGGAGCAGTACTTC
D gene: TRBD2
J gene: TRBJ2-7
V gene: TRBV7-7
clone size: .

CDR3 protein: CASRRQRDYYEQYF
CDR3 DNA: TGTGCCAGCCGTAGGCAGAGAGACTACTACGAGCAGTACTTC
D gene: .
J gene: TRBJ2-7
V gene: TRBV6-5
clone size: .

CDR3 protein: CASRPGGVAKNIQYF
CDR3 DNA: TGTGCCAGCAGGCCCGGAGGGGTAGCCAAAAACATTCAGTACTTC
D gene: .
J gene: TRBJ2-4
V gene: TRBV28
clone size: .

CDR3 protein: CAWSATPGELFF
CDR3 DNA: TGTGCCTGGAGTGCCACACCCGGGGAGCTGTTTTTT
D gene: .
J gene: TRBJ2-2
V gene: TRBV30
clone size: .

CDR3 protein: CASSEQGQGGELFF
CDR3 DNA: TGTGCCAGCAGTGAACAGGGACAGGGCGGGGAGCTGTTTTTT
D gene: TRBD1
J gene: TRBJ2-2
V gene: TRBV6-4
clone size: .

CDR3 protein: CASSAGGNSNQPQHF
CDR3 DNA: TGTGCCAGCAGTGCGGGGGGGAATAGCAATCAGCCCCAGCATTTT
D gene: .
J gene: TRBJ1-5
V gene: TRBV2
clone size: .

CDR3 protein: CASSLVAGVNYGYTF
CDR3 DNA: TGCGCCAGCAGCTTGGTGGCAGGGGTAAACTATGGCTACACCTTC
D gene: .
J gene: TRBJ1-2
V gene: TRBV5-1
clone size: .

CDR3 protein: CASSIQEREQYF
CDR3 DNA: TGTGCCAGCAGCATACAGGAAAGGGAGCAGTACTTC
D gene: .
J gene: TRBJ2-7
V gene: TRBV7-9
clone size: few

CDR3 protein: CASSLDSGTNEKLFF
CDR3 DNA: TGCGCCAGCAGCTTAGATTCGGGGACTAATGAAAAACTGTTTTTT
D gene: .
J gene: TRBJ1-4
V gene: TRBV5-1
clone size: few

CDR3 protein: CASSAGDRGSNQPQHF
CDR3 DNA: TGCGCCAGCAGTGCGGGGGACAGGGGAAGCAATCAGCCCCAGCATTTT
D gene: TRBD1
J gene: TRBJ1-5
V gene: TRBV10-2
clone size: .

CDR3 protein: CASSIGTGIRGSNQPQHF
CDR3 DNA: TGTGCCAGTAGTATAGGGACAGGGATACGTGGAAGCAATCAGCCCCAGCATTTT
D gene: TRBD1
J gene: TRBJ1-5
V gene: TRBV19
clone size: .

CDR3 protein: CAWTRIGGSPLHF
CDR3 DNA: TGTGCCTGGACTCGGATAGGCGGTTCACCCCTCCACTTT
D gene: .
J gene: TRBJ1-6
V gene: TRBV30
clone size: .

CDR3 protein: CASGMGQGYEQYF
CDR3 DNA: TGTGCCAGCGGCATGGGACAGGGCTACGAGCAGTACTTC
D gene: TRBD1
J gene: TRBJ2-7
V gene: TRBV2
clone size: once

CDR3 protein: CASSQGGNTEAFF
CDR3 DNA: TGCGCCAGCAGCCAGGGAGGGAACACTGAAGCTTTCTTT
D gene: .
J gene: TRBJ1-1
V gene: TRBV4-3
clone size: .

CDR3 protein: CASSPVGGGYEQYF
CDR3 DNA: TGTGCCAGCAGCCCCGTTGGGGGGGGGTACGAGCAGTACTTC
D gene: TRBD2
J gene: TRBJ2-7
V gene: TRBV11-2
clone size: few

CDR3 protein: CASSSRTSGSYNEQFF
CDR3 DNA: TGTGCCAGCAGCTCACGGACTAGCGGGAGCTACAATGAGCAGTTCTTC
D gene: TRBD2
J gene: TRBJ2-1
V gene: TRBV5-4
clone size: few